This T cell receptor (beta chain) originates from a study of T cells in Graves' hyperthyroidism and ophthalmopathy. Study-level results: Ophthalmopathy could be told apart from stable hyperthyroidism with a 13 V-J model. Most thyroid clonotypes that were expanded above 0.001 also turned up in blood.

Graves' hyperthyroidism was deemed stable absent ophthalmopathy progression within 18 months. Exclusion of patients followed from uncontrolled infection, other autoimmune disease, pregnancy or lactation. Germline CDR1 and CDR2: SEHNR and FQNEAQ (reference sequence). Trimming left V 1 base short and J 6 bases short, with 10 bases between. This CDR3 has 15 residues. There were TCR beta CDR3 regions amplified from RNA transcripts. The HTBI primer set drove a first-round RT-PCR of the TCR CDR3. TCRdb redid the calling of the multiplex PCR reads with MiXCR, one entry per CDR3 protein. The data show roughly 290,000 distinct CDR3 sequences, roughly 13% seen once. The table lists this clonotype with many counts. What it recognizes is unknown.

The material sequenced was blood. The gene calls are TRBV7-9 and TRBJ2-6, with D unresolved. This clonotype was obtained from a woman between 35 and 50 years old with Graves' hyperthyroidism. CDR3 in amino acids: CASSLDPGAANVLTF. For the CDR3, the DNA is TGTGCCAGCAGCTTAGACCCTGGCGCGGCCAACGTCCTGACTTTC.